This T cell receptor (beta chain) was captured in a study of cytomegalovirus exposure and HLA in healthy donors. As to this clone: The antigen remains undetermined. Its ends do not fully match the called genes, so a read error is possible.

13 Jbeta primers and 60 Vbeta primers were used for the PCR. The protocol was immunoSEQ multiplex PCR, while the TCRdb copy is restricted to in-frame clones and leaves out a portion. Of approximately 150,000 clones listed, approximately 78% are singletons. CDR1 is MNHEY and CDR2 is SVGAGI in the germline V gene. The CDR3 runs to 12 residues. Whole-study results and caveats: The study carried out a later analysis of TCR beta sequences. It associated under 20,000 of them with specific HLA alleles at a false discovery rate of 0.05. Previous analysis showed most TCR beta V segments were productive about 87% or about 30% of the time. V- and J-gene trimming in TCR beta was tied to a missense DCLRE1C variant by an analysis performed later.

Sequenced input: PBMCs. The clonotype originates from a female donor in good health and CMV-seronegative. The V and J genes are TRBV6-5 and TRBJ1-2; no definite D call. The CDR3 here is CASSLGPGGYPF. The CDR3 DNA sequence: TGTGCCAGCAGTCTCGGACCAGGAGGCTACCCCTTC.